These 20 T cell receptor beta chains share one sample of origin, sequenced in a study of T cell changes during pregnancy in multiple sclerosis. Data came from immunoSEQ multiplex PCR; TCRdb stores just in-frame clones and leaves some out. The data show tens of thousands of clones, with about 94% seen just once and about 2.5% held by the top ten. This specimen consisted of peripheral blood, obtained in the third trimester of pregnancy. The receptors shown here come from a female donor with multiple sclerosis, enrolled in a pregnancy study.

The chain is built from TRBV5-1 and TRBJ1-6, with D uncertain. The CDR3 contains 16 residues. The V and J ends lost 0 bases and 0 bases respectively, with 7 bases between them. Germline V CDR1 and CDR2: SGHRS, YFSETQ. CDR3 coding DNA: TGCGCCAGCAGCTTGGGAGGGAGCTCCTATAATTCACCCCTCCACTTT. It encodes CASSLGGSSYNSPLHF.

The CDR3 DNA reads as TGTGCCAGCAGTTACACTAATTCTGACCTCTATGGCTACACCTTC. Translated: CASSYTNSDLYGYTF. J is TRBJ1-2 and V is TRBV6-5, with D unclear. Germline V gene data show CDR1 as MNHEY and CDR2 as SVGAGI. Trimming pared 2 bases from V and 4 bases from J, leaving 14 bases between. This CDR3 is built from 15 residues.

The gene calls are TRBV12-5 and TRBJ1-1, with TRBD1 matching over 8 bases. Germline CDR1 reads LGHNT; CDR2 reads FRNRAP. The CDR3 covers 13 residues. The V segment lost 9 bases and the J segment 0 bases; nucleotides outside the gene matches: 3. The chain's CDR3 is CASGQGLNTEAFF. CDR3 nucleotide sequence: TGTGCTAGCGGACAGGGACTGAACACTGAAGCTTTCTTT.

The CDR3 spells CASSFEGRGHGYTF. CDR3 coding DNA: TGTGCCAGCAGTTTCGAAGGCAGGGGGCATGGCTACACCTTC. This chain joins TRBV6-5 and TRBJ1-2, with 8 bases that match TRBD1. CDR1 is MNHEY, CDR2 SVGAGI, per germline. J gave up 6 bases and V 4 bases, and 7 bases lay outside the gene matches. There are 14 residues in the CDR3.

The V gene is TRBV5-6, the J gene TRBJ1-2; TRBD1 aligns across 9 bases. V shed 4 bases, J shed 7 bases, and the junction held 5 bases outside the gene matches. Germline V CDR1 and CDR2: SGHDT, YYEEEE. CDR3 length: 13 residues. This CDR3 is CASSPGQGPGYTF. The CDR3 DNA reads TGTGCCAGCAGCCCGGGACAGGGTCCTGGCTACACCTTC.

The gene calls are TRBV5-6 and TRBJ2-1; 9 bases match TRBD1. Germline trimming cut 3 bases from V and 4 bases from J; bases unmatched to any gene: 2. Germline lookup yields CDR1 SGHDT and CDR2 YYEEEE. The CDR3 runs to 14 residues. The CDR3 loop is CASSWGQGYNEQFF. CDR3 coding DNA: TGTGCCAGCAGCTGGGGACAGGGATACAATGAGCAGTTCTTC.

In its sample, this clone was seen once. The chain joins TRBV10-1 to TRBJ1-5; 8 bases map to TRBD1. The CDR3 spans 16 residues. Trimming took 7 bases from V and 0 from J; bases not matched to a gene: 8. The germline gives CDR1 WNHNN, CDR2 SYGVQD (reference sequence). The DNA of the CDR3 is TGCGCCAGCATGGGAACAGGGGGAAATAGCAATCAGCCCCAGCATTTT. Its protein is CASMGTGGNSNQPQHF.

The chain has TRBV29-1 and TRBJ1-1; weak D call: TRBD1 (6 bases). From germline, CDR1 is SQVTM and CDR2 ANQGSEA. This CDR3 spans 16 amino acids. V lost 4 bases to trimming and J lost 0 bases, with 18 bases between them. CDR3 DNA sequence: TGCAGCGTTGGATTTGGGACATTCTTCATGAACACTGAAGCTTTCTTT. Protein product: CSVGFGTFFMNTEAFF. Based on the CDR3 plus reference TRBV29-1 and TRBJ1-1, the full variable domain is SAVISQKPSRDICQRGTSLTIQCQVDSQVTMMFWYRQQPGQSLTLIATANQGSEATYESGFVIDKFPISRPNLTFSTLTVSNMSPEDSSIYLCSVGFGTFFMNTEAFFGQGTRLTVV.

V and J are TRBV6-1 and TRBJ2-2; D unclear. Trimming pared 7 bases from V and 0 bases from J, leaving 12 bases between. Germline CDR1 reads MNHNS; CDR2 reads SASEGT. The CDR3 runs to 15 residues. In DNA, the CDR3 is TGTGCCAGCATACTATTGATTACGAACACCGGGGAGCTGTTTTTT. Translation gives CASILLITNTGELFF.

This sequence joins TRBV5-4 and TRBJ2-5, with D unresolved. CDR3 length: 15 residues. Looked up from germline, CDR1 is SGHNT and CDR2 is YYREEE (reference sequence). V dropped 4 bases and J dropped 2 bases, with 15 bases sitting between them. The CDR3, as DNA: TGTGCCAGCAGCCAAAAAAAGACATTGCAAGAGACCCAGTACTTC. Amino acids: CASSQKKTLQETQYF.

The genes are TRBV7-8 and TRBJ2-3; 9 bases agree with TRBD2. After removal of 2 bases from V and 4 bases from J, the junction contained 10 bases not matched to a gene. Germline V gives CDR1 SGHVS, CDR2 FQNEAQ. This CDR3 has 17 amino acids. The CDR3 DNA reads as TGTGCCAGCAGCTTACCCCCCCTAGCGGGGAAAGCAGATACGCAGTATTTT. Its protein product is CASSLPPLAGKADTQYF. The variable domain in full, with the rest retrieved from reference TRBV7-8 and TRBJ2-3, is GAGVSQSPRYKVAKRGQDVALRCDPISGHVSLFWYQQALGQGPEFLTYFQNEAQLDKSGLPSDRFFAERPEGSVSTLKIQRTQQEDSAVYLCASSLPPLAGKADTQYFGPGTRLTVL.

This chain links TRBV5-6 with TRBJ2-3; the D is unclear. The germline gives CDR1 SGHDT, CDR2 YYEEEE. Trimming removed 0 bases from V and 2 bases from J, with 7 bases in between. The CDR3 loop spans 14 amino acids. In DNA, the CDR3 is TGTGCCAGCAGCTTGGCTAGTCCCACAGATACGCAGTATTTT. Residues: CASSLASPTDTQYF. The full variable domain, rest sourced from reference TRBV5-6 and TRBJ2-3, is DAGVTQSPTHLIKTRGQQVTLRCSPKSGHDTVSWYQQALGQGPQFIFQYYEEEERQRGNFPDRFSGHQFPNYSSELNVNALLLGDSALYLCASSLASPTDTQYFGPGTRLTVL.

The rearrangement joins TRBV5-4 to TRBJ2-5; 10 positions match TRBD2. The CDR3 spans 14 residues. Germline V gives CDR1 SGHNT, CDR2 YYREEE (reference sequence). V shed 4 bases, J shed 7 bases, and the junction held 7 bases outside the gene matches. The CDR3 loop reads CASSLAGVGGTQYF. For the CDR3, the DNA is TGTGCCAGCAGCCTAGCGGGGGTAGGCGGGACCCAGTACTTC.

J is TRBJ1-5 and V is TRBV6-5; 9 bases match TRBD1. Trimming took 6 bases from V and 4 from J; bases not matched to a gene: 7. Germline V gene sequence: CDR1 MNHEY, CDR2 SVGAGI. The CDR3 length is 15 residues. The CDR3 loop is CASSRDRAINQPQHF. The CDR3 DNA is TGTGCCAGCAGCCGGGACAGGGCGATAAATCAGCCCCAGCATTTT.

This sequence joins TRBV5-4 and TRBJ2-7; D may be TRBD1 (6 bases). CDR1 is SGHNT and CDR2 is YYREEE in the germline V gene (reference sequence). CDR3 length equals 12 residues. Trimming took off 1 base at V and 6 bases at J, with 8 bases between the two ends. The CDR3 sequence: CASSLNRVEQYF. As DNA, the CDR3 is TGTGCCAGCAGCTTGAACAGGGTCGAGCAGTACTTC.

This chain uses TRBV29-1 with TRBJ1-2; TRBD1 matches 8 bases. This CDR3 has 15 amino acids. Germline loops: CDR1 SQVTM, CDR2 ANQGSEA. Trimming removed 6 bases from V and 6 bases from J; junction bases left unmatched: 15. In nucleotides, the CDR3 is TGCAGCGTCGTACTAGGACAGGGAAGAAGCCATGGCTACACCTTC. Its translation is CSVVLGQGRSHGYTF.

The chain employs TRBV4-1 and TRBJ2-1, with D perhaps matching TRBD2 (6 bases). The CDR3 is 12 residues long. CDR1 is MGHRA and CDR2 is YSYEKL in the germline V gene. Trimming removed 5 bases from V and 10 bases from J, with 12 bases in between. The CDR3 coding sequence is TGCGCCAGCAGCGAGACTAGACGCGAGCAGTTCTTC. This sequence encodes CASSETRREQFF.

The gene calls are TRBV4-1 and TRBJ2-7; D is uncertain. CDR3 size: 12 residues. Looked up from germline, CDR1 is MGHRA and CDR2 is YSYEKL. Trimming cost V 0 bases and J 7 bases, with 7 bases left between them. CDR3 bases: TGCGCCAGCAGCCAAGATCGTACTGAGCAGTACTTC. Amino acids: CASSQDRTEQYF.

The chain is built from TRBV11-2 and TRBJ2-5, with 12 positions matching TRBD2. Germline V CDR1 and CDR2: SGHAT, FQNNGV. V lost 0 bases, J lost 5 bases, and 13 bases stayed unmatched. CDR3 length equals 19 residues. The CDR3 spells CASSLDVLAGGPKYETQYF. CDR3 sequence (DNA): TGTGCCAGCAGCTTAGATGTTCTAGCGGGGGGGCCTAAGTATGAGACCCAGTACTTC. Using reference TRBV11-2 and TRBJ2-5 for the parts outside the CDR3, the full variable domain is EAGVAQSPRYKIIEKRQSVAFWCNPISGHATLYWYQQILGQGPKLLIQFQNNGVVDDSQLPKDRFSAERLKGVDSTLKIQPAKLEDSAVYLCASSLDVLAGGPKYETQYFGPGTRLLVL.

This clone has just a few counts. V gene TRBV5-1 combines with J gene TRBJ1-2; 10 nucleotides agree with TRBD1. This CDR3 has 13 amino acids. Germline V gene sequence: CDR1 SGHRS, CDR2 YFSETQ. V trimming: 2 bases; J trimming: 8 bases; junction bases outside the gene matches: 3. This CDR3 reads CASSFGQGGGYTF. The CDR3 nucleotides read TGCGCCAGCAGCTTCGGACAGGGGGGAGGCTACACCTTC. Drawing the rest from reference TRBV5-1 and TRBJ1-2, the complete variable domain is KAGVTQTPRYLIKTRGQQVTLSCSPISGHRSVSWYQQTPGQGLQFLFEYFSETQRNKGNFPGRFSGRQFSNSRSEMNVSTLELGDSALYLCASSFGQGGGYTFGSGTRLTVV.